This TCR beta chain was documented in a study of cytomegalovirus exposure and HLA in healthy donors. Both 60 Vbeta primers and 13 Jbeta primers went into the PCR. TCRdb keeps only in-frame clones here, not all; method: immunoSEQ multiplex PCR. The sample lists tens of thousands of clones, roughly 75% occurring once. The CDR3 consists of 16 residues. Germline V gene data show CDR1 as SGHDT and CDR2 as YYEEEE. V lost 4 bases and J 5 bases, leaving 18 bases between the germline ends. The chain uses TRBV5-6 and TRBJ2-2; D perhaps matches TRBD1 (5 bases). Specimen: PBMCs. This TCR derives from a man aged 35 to 55 in good health and CMV-seronegative. DNA for the CDR3: TGTGCCAGCAGCCCTCCCCAGGGAAGAAAGACCGGGGAGCTGTTTTTT. Its protein product is CASSPPQGRKTGELFF.